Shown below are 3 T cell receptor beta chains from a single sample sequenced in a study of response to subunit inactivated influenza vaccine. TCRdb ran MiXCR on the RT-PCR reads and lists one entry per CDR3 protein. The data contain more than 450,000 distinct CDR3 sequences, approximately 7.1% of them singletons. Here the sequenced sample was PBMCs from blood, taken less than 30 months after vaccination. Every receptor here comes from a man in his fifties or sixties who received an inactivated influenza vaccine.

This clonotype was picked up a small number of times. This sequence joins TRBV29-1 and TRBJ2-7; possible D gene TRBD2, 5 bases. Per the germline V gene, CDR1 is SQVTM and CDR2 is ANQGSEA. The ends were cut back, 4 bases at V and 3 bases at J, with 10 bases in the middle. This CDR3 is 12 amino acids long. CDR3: CSVVSGNYEQYF. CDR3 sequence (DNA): TGCAGCGTTGTCTCGGGGAACTACGAGCAGTACTTC.

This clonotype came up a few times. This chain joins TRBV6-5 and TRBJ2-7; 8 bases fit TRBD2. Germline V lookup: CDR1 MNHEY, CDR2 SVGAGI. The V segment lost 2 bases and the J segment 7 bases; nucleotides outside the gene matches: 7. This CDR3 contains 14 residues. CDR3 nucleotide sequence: TGTGCCAGCAGTTACGCTCGGGAGGGAAGAGAGCAGTACTTC. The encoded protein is CASSYAREGREQYF.

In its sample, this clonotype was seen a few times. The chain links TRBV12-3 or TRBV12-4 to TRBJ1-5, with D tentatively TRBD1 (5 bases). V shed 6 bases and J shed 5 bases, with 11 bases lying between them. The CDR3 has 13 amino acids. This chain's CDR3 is CASRQAGDQPQHF. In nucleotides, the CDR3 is TGTGCCAGCAGGCAAGCGGGGGATCAGCCCCAGCATTTT.